The rows below give T cell receptor beta chains drawn from one sample of a study of response to subunit inactivated influenza vaccine. TCRdb re-derived calls from the RT-PCR reads in MiXCR, one entry per CDR3 protein. The sample shows 800,000 to 1,000,000 distinct CDR3 sequences, about 20% of them seen only once. The sample in question was PBMCs from blood, obtained roughly 5 days after vaccination. Receptors originate from a man aged 50 to 60 who received an inactivated influenza vaccine. Each CDR3 is given with its conserved first and last residue. The order of the fields is V gene, J gene, clone size, D gene, CDR3 protein. A D gene is named only where the DNA matches it firmly. The size of a clone is reported for some rows only, either as once, few or many, or as a class for expanded clones.

V gene: TRBV20-1; J gene: TRBJ2-7; clone size: -; D gene: TRBD2; CDR3 protein: CSALGLVSYEQYF
V gene: TRBV27; J gene: TRBJ2-2; clone size: -; D gene: -; CDR3 protein: CASSRTGTYGELFF
V gene: TRBV20-1; J gene: TRBJ2-7; clone size: many; D gene: TRBD1; CDR3 protein: CSAPDRDGYEQYF
V gene: TRBV12-3/TRBV12-4; J gene: TRBJ2-2; clone size: -; D gene: TRBD1; CDR3 protein: CASSLKTGVAGELFF
V gene: TRBV20-1; J gene: TRBJ2-3; clone size: few; D gene: TRBD2; CDR3 protein: CSARAGGYADTQYF
V gene: TRBV2; J gene: TRBJ2-1; clone size: few; D gene: -; CDR3 protein: CASSGLGGPYNEQFF
V gene: TRBV7-2; J gene: TRBJ1-4; clone size: few; D gene: TRBD1; CDR3 protein: CASSPGGGREKLFF
V gene: TRBV4-2; J gene: TRBJ2-6; clone size: -; D gene: TRBD1; CDR3 protein: CASSRDRVAGANVLTF
V gene: TRBV7-9; J gene: TRBJ2-2; clone size: -; D gene: TRBD2; CDR3 protein: CASSHPSSGKAGELFF
V gene: TRBV7-2; J gene: TRBJ2-7; clone size: -; D gene: TRBD1; CDR3 protein: CASSLTGVGYEQYF
V gene: TRBV10-3; J gene: TRBJ2-1; clone size: -; D gene: -; CDR3 protein: CAISGGTVGNNEQFF
V gene: TRBV5-1; J gene: TRBJ2-1; clone size: many; D gene: TRBD2; CDR3 protein: CASSLWTSGAYNEQFF
V gene: TRBV4-3; J gene: TRBJ1-2; clone size: few; D gene: -; CDR3 protein: CASSQDRGVHGYTF
V gene: TRBV7-9; J gene: TRBJ2-7; clone size: -; D gene: -; CDR3 protein: CASSASGYEQYF
V gene: TRBV7-2; J gene: TRBJ1-4; clone size: few; D gene: TRBD1; CDR3 protein: CASSLETGGSEKLFF
V gene: TRBV24-1; J gene: TRBJ2-5; clone size: -; D gene: -; CDR3 protein: CATSDLQGGRETQYF
V gene: TRBV5-1; J gene: TRBJ1-1; clone size: few; D gene: -; CDR3 protein: CASSSRAGVIMNTEAFF
V gene: TRBV18; J gene: TRBJ2-1; clone size: -; D gene: -; CDR3 protein: CASSPRISGGASYNEQFF
V gene: TRBV10-3; J gene: TRBJ1-2; clone size: few; D gene: -; CDR3 protein: CAISESSYGYTF
V gene: TRBV12-3/TRBV12-4; J gene: TRBJ1-2; clone size: few; D gene: TRBD1; CDR3 protein: CASSFRQGIGAYGYTF
V gene: TRBV5-5; J gene: TRBJ2-2; clone size: -; D gene: TRBD2; CDR3 protein: CATQRVAGTGELFF
V gene: TRBV20-1; J gene: TRBJ1-5; clone size: few; D gene: -; CDR3 protein: CSARVGASNQPQHF
V gene: TRBV7-6; J gene: TRBJ2-1; clone size: many; D gene: TRBD2; CDR3 protein: CASSLVGGTHYNEQFF
V gene: TRBV30; J gene: TRBJ1-2; clone size: -; D gene: -; CDR3 protein: CAWSTPGGVYGYTF
V gene: TRBV28; J gene: TRBJ2-5; clone size: few; D gene: -; CDR3 protein: CASSLPAMQETQYF
V gene: TRBV20-1; J gene: TRBJ2-4; clone size: many; D gene: TRBD1; CDR3 protein: CSAGPLQGAKNIQYF
V gene: TRBV18; J gene: TRBJ2-1; clone size: few; D gene: -; CDR3 protein: CASSPRDTNEQFF
V gene: TRBV20-1; J gene: TRBJ2-2; clone size: many; D gene: TRBD2; CDR3 protein: CSARVAGTNTGELFF
V gene: TRBV3-1; J gene: TRBJ1-5; clone size: many; D gene: -; CDR3 protein: CASSQAGAPQHF
V gene: TRBV29-1; J gene: TRBJ2-1; clone size: many; D gene: -; CDR3 protein: CSVEEPGAASYNEQFF
V gene: TRBV20-1; J gene: TRBJ2-5; clone size: few; D gene: -; CDR3 protein: CSASLGTPVFGTQYF
V gene: TRBV5-1; J gene: TRBJ1-4; clone size: few; D gene: -; CDR3 protein: CASSRDGRVREKLFF
V gene: TRBV27; J gene: TRBJ2-1; clone size: many; D gene: -; CDR3 protein: CASSFPGLSGNEQFF
V gene: TRBV27; J gene: TRBJ2-3; clone size: few; D gene: -; CDR3 protein: CASSLMSSVPPSSTDTQYF
V gene: TRBV9; J gene: TRBJ2-5; clone size: few; D gene: -; CDR3 protein: CASSVIGGGETQYF
V gene: TRBV27; J gene: TRBJ2-7; clone size: -; D gene: -; CDR3 protein: CASSDRQSYEQYF
V gene: TRBV29-1; J gene: TRBJ2-5; clone size: -; D gene: TRBD1; CDR3 protein: CSTLTGAEETQYF
V gene: TRBV18; J gene: TRBJ1-5; clone size: -; D gene: TRBD1; CDR3 protein: CASSPSTGAQPQHF
V gene: TRBV29-1; J gene: TRBJ2-5; clone size: -; D gene: -; CDR3 protein: CSVPPPGGVSPQYF
V gene: TRBV11-2; J gene: TRBJ1-1; clone size: -; D gene: -; CDR3 protein: CASSLALTRDTEAFF
V gene: TRBV7-7; J gene: TRBJ2-3; clone size: -; D gene: -; CDR3 protein: CASSPEAADTQYF
V gene: TRBV12-3/TRBV12-4; J gene: TRBJ2-7; clone size: -; D gene: -; CDR3 protein: CASSFGRGSYEQYF
V gene: TRBV20-1; J gene: TRBJ1-2; clone size: few; D gene: -; CDR3 protein: CSARLGEANYGYTF
V gene: TRBV7-8; J gene: TRBJ2-3; clone size: -; D gene: -; CDR3 protein: CASSPFRLDTQYF
V gene: TRBV5-1; J gene: TRBJ2-3; clone size: -; D gene: -; CDR3 protein: CASSLGLRRDGTDTQYF
V gene: TRBV5-1; J gene: TRBJ2-1; clone size: few; D gene: -; CDR3 protein: CASSLVALGQRDEQFF
V gene: TRBV20-1; J gene: TRBJ2-2; clone size: -; D gene: TRBD1; CDR3 protein: CSAREPQGAGELFF
V gene: TRBV9; J gene: TRBJ2-7; clone size: -; D gene: -; CDR3 protein: CASSEGAGISHEQYF
V gene: TRBV6-2/TRBV6-3; J gene: TRBJ2-7; clone size: -; D gene: -; CDR3 protein: CASTKIGTRDAYEQYF
V gene: TRBV12-3/TRBV12-4; J gene: TRBJ1-1; clone size: many; D gene: -; CDR3 protein: CASSLKGDTEAFF